A selection of T cell receptor beta chains follows, all from one sample in a study of control samples from healthy donors and cancer patients. Clones were sequenced by immunoSEQ multiplex PCR, and TCRdb holds only the in-frame ones, with some missing. Among about 140,000 clones, 90% to 95% were seen once, and the ten largest hold roughly 14%. The material sequenced was blood. These receptors all come from a man aged 35-49 years in good health. Each CDR3 is given without its conserved first and last residue. Fields, in order: V gene, J gene, CDR3 protein.

TRBV4-3	TRBJ1-4	ASSQDKAGGNEKLF
TRBV4-3	TRBJ2-7	ASSHGTGGFSYEQY
TRBV10-2	TRBJ2-7	ASRPIFTPGYEQY
TRBV13	TRBJ1-1	ASSPGSEAF
TRBV11-2	TRBJ1-1	ASSHRQGASRWGTEAF
TRBV28	TRBJ1-1	ASSRGLGRTEAF
TRBV6-1	TRBJ2-7	ASSEGDSSYEQY
TRBV6-6	TRBJ2-1	ASRDDSYNEQF
TRBV19	TRBJ2-7	ASSTSGGQSGEQY
TRBV18	TRBJ1-1	ASSPVATPPTEAF
TRBV12-3/TRBV12-4	TRBJ1-2	ASRWDRLGYT
TRBV5-5	TRBJ1-2	ASSLARDYGYT
TRBV2	TRBJ1-3	ASSESATGNTIY
TRBV25-1	TRBJ2-1	ASSDYPGQGF
TRBV27	TRBJ1-2	ASSTHRGHGYT
TRBV11-2	TRBJ1-1	ASSFGRKNTEAF
TRBV9	TRBJ1-4	ASSADTGEKLF
TRBV4-2	TRBJ1-1	ASSQPGGPMNTEAF
TRBV27	TRBJ1-1	ASNKLGTENTEAF
TRBV7-9	TRBJ2-3	ALDRTGGTDTQY
TRBV27	TRBJ2-1	ASSLFGSSKTGF
TRBV18	TRBJ1-3	ASSPGDTRVSGNTIY
TRBV11-2	TRBJ1-6	ASGRDTRNSPLH
TRBV30	TRBJ1-5	ACLVGGREPQH
TRBV4-2	TRBJ2-1	ASSQAGQSNEQF
TRBV7-8	TRBJ2-7	ASRGGSPYEQY
TRBV6-2/TRBV6-3	TRBJ1-2	ASSLGSRDGYT
TRBV29-1	TRBJ2-1	SAEVYNEQF
TRBV4-2	TRBJ1-2	ASSQEGTGASGYT
TRBV9	TRBJ2-7	ASSGTGISYEQY
TRBV6-6	TRBJ1-1	ASSYQSQGVAF
TRBV5-1	TRBJ1-4	ASSLAGLEEKLF
TRBV6-2/TRBV6-3	TRBJ1-2	ASSQTGGSGYT
TRBV27	TRBJ1-1	ASRPTGVTEAF
TRBV6-5	TRBJ1-1	ASAGGWGQRTEAF
TRBV3-1/TRBV3-2	TRBJ1-1	ASSLRQGTTEAF
TRBV27	TRBJ1-6	ASSSAARGPEASSYNSPLH
TRBV5-1	TRBJ2-7	ASSFTGDEQY
TRBV29-1	TRBJ2-1	SVEDPPLNEQF
TRBV13	TRBJ2-3	ASSYRTGSAHDTDTQY
TRBV6-6	TRBJ1-2	ASSRERGTGRGTNYGYT
TRBV2	TRBJ2-7	ARGSGRGYEQY
TRBV4-1	TRBJ2-7	ASRGTGQPEQY
TRBV7-6	TRBJ2-3	ASSLGWATSGASTDTQY
TRBV18	TRBJ2-2	ASSPSDTGELF
TRBV6-5	TRBJ2-1	ASSYSSVSSYNEQF
TRBV9	TRBJ2-7	ASSVRTGAEQY